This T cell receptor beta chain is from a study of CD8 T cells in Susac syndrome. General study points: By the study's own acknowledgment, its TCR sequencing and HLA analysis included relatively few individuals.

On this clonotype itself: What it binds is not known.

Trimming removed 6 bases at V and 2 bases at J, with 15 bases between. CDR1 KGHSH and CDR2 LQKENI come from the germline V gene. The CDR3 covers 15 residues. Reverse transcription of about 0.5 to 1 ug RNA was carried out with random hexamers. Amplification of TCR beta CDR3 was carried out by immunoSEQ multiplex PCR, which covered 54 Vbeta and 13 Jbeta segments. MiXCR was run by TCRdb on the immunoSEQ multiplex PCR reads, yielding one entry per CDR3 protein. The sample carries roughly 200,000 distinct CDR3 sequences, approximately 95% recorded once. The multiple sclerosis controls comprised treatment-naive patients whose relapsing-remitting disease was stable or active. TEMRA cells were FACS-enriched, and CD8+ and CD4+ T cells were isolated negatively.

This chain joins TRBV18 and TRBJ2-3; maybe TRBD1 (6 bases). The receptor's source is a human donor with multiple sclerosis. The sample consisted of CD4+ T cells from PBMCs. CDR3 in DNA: TGTGCCAGCTCGTCCGGGACACCCAACACAGATACGCAGTATTTT. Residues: CASSSGTPNTDTQYF.